The T cell receptor beta chain under discussion was sequenced for a study of T cell responses to AZD1222 COVID-19 vaccine. Findings and limits, study-wide: The donor group comprised mostly white British people and more females; the analysis possibly underestimated clonal diversity. Spike regions recognized by vaccine-associated CD4 TCRs spanned the protein, led by 160-218 and 743-854. Every sample of the repertoires postdated the peak T cell response.

Sequencing was performed with immunoSEQ multiplex PCR; in TCRdb, only in-frame clones are kept and a portion is missing. The profile shows about 30,000 clones, about 89% of them singletons. About this clone itself: What it binds is unknown.

Sequenced here: peripheral blood, sampled on day 0 of AZD1222 vaccination. This TCR derives from an adult in good health.

CDR3 nucleotide sequence: TGTGCCAGCAGTGACAAGGGGGGCACCGGGGAGCTGTTTTTT. Translated, it gives CASSDKGGTGELFF. The chain is built from TRBV6-4 and TRBJ2-2; the D gene could be TRBD1 or TRBD2 (6 bases each). The CDR3 extends over 14 amino acids. Germline assignment: CDR1 MRHNA and CDR2 SNTAGT. The V end lost 2 bases, the J end lost 4 bases, and 8 bases lay between the germline ends.